This passage covers 20 T cell receptor beta chains from one sample sequenced in a study of T cell changes during pregnancy in multiple sclerosis. This table comes from immunoSEQ multiplex PCR, and its TCRdb copy is limited to in-frame clones, with some not included. The sample lists about 46,000 clones, roughly 92% occurring once. Sample: CD4+ T cells from peripheral blood mononuclear cells, taken in the second trimester of pregnancy. Receptors originate from a female donor in good health, enrolled as a control in a pregnancy study.

This CDR3 reads CATSRAGAGGSRPQHF. CDR3 DNA sequence: TGTGCCACCAGCAGAGCTGGGGCTGGCGGTTCCCGGCCCCAGCATTTT. The chain links TRBV15 to TRBJ1-5; weak D call: TRBD1 (5 bases). The CDR3 runs to 16 residues. V lost 1 base, J lost 9 bases, and 19 bases lay in between. The germline V gene has CDR1 LNHNV and CDR2 YYDKDF (reference sequence).

The chain recombines TRBV7-2 with TRBJ1-5; D not resolved. CDR3 length: 16 amino acids. Trimming cost V 1 base and J 4 bases, with 14 bases left between them. The germline V gene has CDR1 SGHTA and CDR2 FQGNSA. CDR3 sequence: CASSLGRPGTNQPQHF. CDR3 coding DNA: TGTGCCAGCAGCTTAGGACGTCCAGGCACAAATCAGCCCCAGCATTTT.

Written as DNA, the CDR3 is TGTGCCAGCAGCTTGGGATTGACAGGGAACACTGAAGCTTTCTTT. Translated: CASSLGLTGNTEAFF. This chain joins TRBV5-8 and TRBJ1-1, with D perhaps matching TRBD1 (6 bases). The V and J ends lost 0 bases and 1 base respectively, with 10 bases between them. Germline-derived CDR1 and CDR2 are SGHTS and YDEGEE. The CDR3 has 15 residues.

The CDR3 nucleotides read TGTGCCAGCAGCTTAGTGGTAGGGGGCAATGAAAAACTGTTTTTT. As protein: CASSLVVGGNEKLFF. The V and J genes are TRBV7-2 and TRBJ1-4, with 7 bases aligning to TRBD1. There are 15 residues in the CDR3. J lost 5 bases, V lost 1 base, and 4 bases had no gene match. Germline CDR1 and CDR2: SGHTA and FQGNSA.

The V call is TRBV7-2, the J call TRBJ2-3; D call uncertain. This CDR3 region has 13 residues. Germline V gene data show CDR1 as SGHTA and CDR2 as FQGNSA. The V end lost 5 bases, the J end lost 2 bases, and 8 bases lay between the germline ends. For the CDR3, the DNA is TGTGCCAGCAGCCCCGTGGCCACAGATACGCAGTATTTT. Its translation is CASSPVATDTQYF.

J is TRBJ1-6 and V is TRBV7-8; D not resolved. Trimming left V 5 bases short and J 10 bases short, with 12 bases between. Germline loops: CDR1 SGHVS, CDR2 FQNEAQ. The CDR3 has 13 amino acids. Written as DNA, the CDR3 is TGTGCCAGCAGCCGAACGGAGGGATCACCCCTCCACTTT. This gives the protein CASSRTEGSPLHF.

The chain links TRBV14 to TRBJ1-1; 7 nucleotides match TRBD1. The ends lost 5 bases at V and 7 bases at J; junction bases unmatched: 10. The germline CDR1 and CDR2 sequences are SGHDN and FVKESK. CDR3 length: 14 amino acids. As DNA, the CDR3 is TGTGCCAGCAGCTCAATACGGACAGGTCTTGAAGCTTTCTTT. Translated: CASSSIRTGLEAFF. The full variable domain, with the rest looked up from reference TRBV14 and TRBJ1-1, is EAGVTQFPSHSVIEKGQTVTLRCDPISGHDNLYWYRRVMGKEIKFLLHFVKESKQDESGMPNNRFLAERTGGTYSTLKVQPAELEDSGVYFCASSSIRTGLEAFFGQGTRLTVV.

This clone appeared a single time. This chain joins TRBV7-2 and TRBJ2-3; TRBD1 aligns across 9 bases. The CDR3 contains 16 residues. Germline CDR1 is SGHTA and CDR2 is FQGNSA. V was pared by 3 bases and J by 0 bases, with 4 bases of the junction left unmatched. In DNA form, the CDR3 reads TGTGCCAGCAGCTTTCACAGGGGGCAAAGCACAGATACGCAGTATTTT. Residues: CASSFHRGQSTDTQYF. The variable domain in full, with the rest retrieved from reference TRBV7-2 and TRBJ2-3, is GAGVSQSPSNKVTEKGKDVELRCDPISGHTALYWYRQSLGQGLEFLIYFQGNSAPDKSGLPSDRFSAERTGGSVSTLTIQRTQQEDSAVYLCASSFHRGQSTDTQYFGPGTRLTVL.

The CDR3 is CASSLGGTQANYGYTF. CDR3 DNA sequence: TGTGCCAGCAGCCTGGGGGGAACTCAGGCTAACTATGGCTACACCTTC. The chain couples TRBV11-3 to TRBJ1-2; tentative D call: TRBD1 (5 bases). The CDR3 runs to 16 residues. Deletions cut 5 bases from V and 0 bases from J, with 16 bases between. Per the germline V gene, CDR1 is SGHNT and CDR2 is YENEEA.

This chain connects TRBV7-2 to TRBJ1-1; D perhaps matches TRBD1 (5 bases). Trimming took 4 bases from V and 5 from J, leaving 11 bases between them. The CDR3 is 13 amino acids. Germline CDR1 reads SGHTA; CDR2 reads FQGNSA. The CDR3 DNA reads TGTGCCAGCAGCTCGGGGAGGGGTACTGAAGCTTTCTTT. It encodes CASSSGRGTEAFF.

The chain recombines TRBV5-1 with TRBJ1-1; possible D gene TRBD1, 5 bases. CDR1 is SGHRS and CDR2 is YFSETQ in the germline V gene. Trimming cost V 0 bases and J 2 bases, with 8 bases left between them. The CDR3 spans 14 residues. This chain's CDR3 is CASSLGQINTEAFF. In DNA form, the CDR3 reads TGCGCCAGCAGCTTGGGACAGATTAACACTGAAGCTTTCTTT.

This clone came up once. The chain links TRBV19 to TRBJ1-5; D not resolved. V was cut by 3 bases and J by 2 bases, with 8 bases left in between. Germline-derived CDR1 and CDR2 are LNHDA and SQIVND (reference sequence). The CDR3 loop spans 14 amino acids. The CDR3 is CASSMWQGNQPQHF. The CDR3 nucleotides are TGTGCCAGTAGTATGTGGCAGGGCAATCAGCCCCAGCATTTT.

The J gene is TRBJ1-1, the V gene TRBV11-3; D is undetermined. Germline V lookup: CDR1 SGHNT, CDR2 YENEEA. The CDR3 contains 13 residues. V was trimmed by 3 bases and J by 5 bases, leaving 10 bases between them. The CDR3 loop reads CASSFSRKTEAFF. The CDR3 coding sequence is TGTGCCAGCAGCTTTTCTAGAAAAACTGAAGCTTTCTTT.

The rearrangement joins TRBV7-8 to TRBJ1-4; TRBD1 agrees at 8 bases. The germline V gene encodes CDR1 SGHVS and CDR2 FQNEAQ. The ends lost 4 bases at V and 0 bases at J; junction bases unmatched: 4. CDR3 length: 16 residues. CDR3 in DNA: TGTGCCAGCAGCTCACAGGGGGTTGCAACTAATGAAAAACTGTTTTTT. Amino acids: CASSSQGVATNEKLFF. The whole variable domain, remainder taken from reference TRBV7-8 and TRBJ1-4, is GAGVSQSPRYKVAKRGQDVALRCDPISGHVSLFWYQQALGQGPEFLTYFQNEAQLDKSGLPSDRFFAERPEGSVSTLKIQRTQQEDSAVYLCASSSQGVATNEKLFFGSGTQLSVL.

For this clone: The same CDR3 is also encoded by other DNA sequences in this sample. This chain connects TRBV30 to TRBJ1-1, with D unclear. Trimming removed 3 bases at V and 1 base at J, with 3 bases between. The CDR3 covers 11 residues. CDR1 and CDR2 from the germline V gene are GTSNPN and SVGIG (reference sequence). CDR3 sequence reads: CAWSRNTEAFF. The CDR3 nucleotides read TGTGCCTGGAGCCGGAACACTGAAGCTTTCTTT.

The chain combines TRBV4-3 with TRBJ1-4; 7 nucleotides align to TRBD1. With 4 bases clipped from V and 5 bases from J, the junction kept 10 bases outside the gene matches. CDR3 length: 16 residues. The germline V gene encodes CDR1 LGHNA and CDR2 YSLEER. Here the CDR3 reads CASSRDRDARNEKLFF. The CDR3 DNA follows: TGCGCCAGCAGCCGCGACAGGGACGCCCGAAATGAAAAACTGTTTTTT.

V and J are TRBV12-5 and TRBJ1-1; TRBD1 might be the D (6 bases). The germline V and J ends were trimmed by 2 bases and 6 bases, with 10 bases remaining between them. Looked up from germline, CDR1 is LGHNT and CDR2 is FRNRAP. The CDR3 has 13 amino acids. CDR3 DNA sequence: TGTGCTAGTGGTTTGACAGGGTTAGCTGAAGCTTTCTTT. This encodes CASGLTGLAEAFF.

The chain uses TRBV20-1 and TRBJ1-2; 8 bases map to TRBD1. Per germline, CDR1 DFQATT and CDR2 SNEGSKA (reference sequence). Unmatched junction bases numbered 1, after V lost 5 bases and J lost 5 bases. The CDR3 is 11 amino acids. CDR3 sequence reads: CSARQGYGYTF. In nucleotides, the CDR3 is TGCAGTGCTCGACAGGGGTATGGCTACACCTTC.

The chain joins TRBV30 to TRBJ1-5; D is perhaps TRBD1 (6 bases). Germline V gives CDR1 GTSNPN, CDR2 SVGIG (reference sequence). CDR3 length equals 13 residues. Trimming took off 4 bases at V and 0 bases at J, with 7 bases between the two ends. CDR3 protein: CAWNRDSNQPQHF. In nucleotides, the CDR3 is TGTGCCTGGAACAGGGATAGCAATCAGCCCCAGCATTTT.

This chain joins TRBV6-5 and TRBJ1-2; 8 nucleotides line up with TRBD1. This CDR3 has 13 residues. V lost 6 bases to trimming and J lost 7 bases; unmatched junction nucleotides: 7. Germline V gene lookup returns CDR1 MNHEY and CDR2 SVGAGI. The CDR3: CASSPQGGSGYTF. The CDR3 bases are TGTGCCAGCAGCCCACAGGGGGGGAGTGGCTACACCTTC.